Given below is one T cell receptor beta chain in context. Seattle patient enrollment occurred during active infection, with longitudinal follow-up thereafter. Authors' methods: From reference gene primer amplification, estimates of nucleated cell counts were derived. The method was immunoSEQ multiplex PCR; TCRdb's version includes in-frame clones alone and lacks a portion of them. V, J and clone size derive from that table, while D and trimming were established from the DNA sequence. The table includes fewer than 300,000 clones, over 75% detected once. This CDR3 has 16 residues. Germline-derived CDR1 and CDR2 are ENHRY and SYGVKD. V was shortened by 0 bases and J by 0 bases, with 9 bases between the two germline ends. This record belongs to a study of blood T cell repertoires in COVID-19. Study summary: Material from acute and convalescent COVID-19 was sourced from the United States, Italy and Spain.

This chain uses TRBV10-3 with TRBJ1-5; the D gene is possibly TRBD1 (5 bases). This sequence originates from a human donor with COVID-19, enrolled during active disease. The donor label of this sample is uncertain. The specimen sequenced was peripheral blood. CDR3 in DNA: TGTGCCATCAGTGAGTCGGGGGGGTATAGCAATCAGCCCCAGCATTTT. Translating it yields CAISESGGYSNQPQHF.